Listed here are 15 T cell receptor beta chains from one sample, sequenced in a study of circulating CD8 cells and anti-PD-1 response in melanoma. The QIAseq Immune Repertoire TCR panel built the libraries from 15 ng of total RNA. Each CDR3 protein is one row after TCRdb ran MiXCR on the reads. Among 400 to 450 distinct CDR3 sequences listed, 6.5% to 7% were seen once. Live CD3+CD8+TCRalphabeta+ cells were sorted into four subsets by PD-1 and/or TIGIT. The material sequenced was CD8+ T cells from PBMCs, taken at baseline or after one month of anti-PD-1 therapy (not recorded which). The receptors here all came from a human donor with melanoma.

This clonotype is labeled large. This chain uses TRBV4-3 with TRBJ1-2, with 7 bases identical to TRBD1. The V and J ends lost 0 bases and 5 bases, in that order; junction bases with no gene match: 12. The germline V gene encodes CDR1 LGHNA and CDR2 YSLEER. This CDR3 region has 17 residues. For the CDR3, the DNA is TGCGCCAGCAGCCAAGACTGGGACGGAGAACAGGGGTATGGCTACACCTTC. This sequence encodes CASSQDWDGEQGYGYTF.

The chain combines TRBV7-8 with TRBJ2-3; D is unclear. The V end was cut by 1 base, the J end by 0 bases, with 8 bases between. The germline CDR1 and CDR2 sequences are SGHVS and FQNEAQ. The CDR3 is 15 residues long. Written as DNA, the CDR3 is TGTGCCAGCAGCTTAGGCAGCACTAGCACAGATACGCAGTATTTT. Translating it yields CASSLGSTSTDTQYF.

This clonotype qualifies as large (0.1 to 1%). V is TRBV4-1 and J is TRBJ2-7; the D is unclear. V was trimmed by 0 bases and J by 2 bases, leaving 11 bases between them. The CDR3 is 15 residues long. CDR1 is MGHRA and CDR2 is YSYEKL in the germline V gene. CDR3 nucleotides: TGCGCCAGCAGCCAAGAGGAAGCAACCCCCTACGAGCAGTACTTC. It encodes CASSQEEATPYEQYF.

This clonotype has just a few counts. The chain links TRBV28 to TRBJ2-2, with 8 bases identical to TRBD1. The length of the CDR3 is 16 residues. Germline trimming cut 4 bases from V and 0 bases from J; bases unmatched to any gene: 4. Germline V lookup: CDR1 MDHEN, CDR2 SYDVKM. The chain's CDR3 is CASSSLTGANTGELFF. CDR3 nucleotides: TGTGCCAGCAGTTCCCTGACAGGGGCGAACACCGGGGAGCTGTTTTTT. The variable domain in full, completed from reference TRBV28 and TRBJ2-2, reads DVKVTQSSRYLVKRTGEKVFLECVQDMDHENMFWYRQDPGLGLRLIYFSYDVKMKEKGDIPEGYSVSREKKERFSLILESASTNQTSMYLCASSSLTGANTGELFFGEGSRLTVL.

The V gene is TRBV28, the J gene TRBJ2-7, with D hard to call. The CDR3 has 10 residues. The germline gives CDR1 MDHEN, CDR2 SYDVKM. The ends were cut back, 8 bases at V and 4 bases at J, with 6 bases in the middle. The CDR3 DNA reads TGTGCCAGCGGGTCGTACGAGCAGTACTTC. This translates into CASGSYEQYF.

This clonotype qualifies as medium-sized (0.01 to 0.1%). Because it lacks the conserved phenylalanine or tryptophan at the end, this CDR3 is likely a read error. The V gene is TRBV24-1, the J gene TRBJ2-2; a weak D match, TRBD1 (6 bases). This CDR3 has 15 residues. The V end lost 4 bases, the J end lost 6 bases, and 14 bases lay between the germline ends. Germline lookup yields CDR1 KGHDR and CDR2 SFDVKD. CDR3 nucleotide sequence: TGTGCCACCAGTGAGGCGACAGGTTCGGCCGGGGAGCTGTTTTCT. This translates into CATSEATGSAGELFS.

This clonotype has more than one count but fewer than ten. This may be a read error, as it is one base from a much larger clone. This chain joins TRBV5-6 and TRBJ2-1; D might be TRBD2 (5 bases). The ends were cut back, 5 bases at V and 11 bases at J, with 17 bases in the middle. Germline V gene sequence: CDR1 SGHDT, CDR2 YYEEEE. This CDR3 contains 13 residues. The CDR3 bases are TGTGCCAGCAGACTATGGACTTCAAATAAGCAGTTCTTC. It yields the protein CASRLWTSNKQFF.

By share of the sample, this clonotype is large. The chain recombines TRBV24-1 with TRBJ2-7; no firm D call. This CDR3 spans 15 amino acids. With 4 bases removed from V and 0 bases from J, the gap between germline ends came to 12 bases. Germline V gene data show CDR1 as KGHDR and CDR2 as SFDVKD. The DNA for the CDR3 is TGTGCCACCAGTGACTCGAAGACGGACTCCTACGAGCAGTACTTC. Translation: CATSDSKTDSYEQYF.

Sample share makes this clonotype medium-sized. For the CDR3, the DNA is TGTGCCAGCAGTCCCCTCGGGGGCTATAATTCACCCCTCCACTTT. This encodes CASSPLGGYNSPLHF. V usage is TRBV27 and J usage is TRBJ1-6, with D possibly being TRBD1 (5 bases). V was trimmed by 5 bases and J by 3 bases, leaving 11 bases between them. The CDR3 is 15 amino acids. In germline, CDR1 is MNHEY, CDR2 SMNVEV (reference sequence).

This clonotype is categorized as medium-sized. The chain combines TRBV5-6 with TRBJ2-6; no clear D. The CDR3 has 15 amino acids. Germline CDR1 SGHDT, CDR2 YYEEEE. V lost 0 bases to trimming and J lost 0 bases, with 4 bases between them. CDR3 residues: CASSLDYSGANVLTF. CDR3 nucleotides: TGTGCCAGCAGCTTGGACTACTCTGGGGCCAACGTCCTGACTTTC.

This clonotype is large in the sample. V gene TRBV6-5 combines with J gene TRBJ2-3; TRBD2 is a possible D gene (6 bases). Trimming cost V 5 bases and J 2 bases, with 11 bases left between them. This CDR3 region has 14 residues. Germline V CDR1 and CDR2: MNHEY, SVGAGI. CDR3 nucleotide sequence: TGTGCCAGCAGTCAGGGACTCTTCACAGATACGCAGTATTTT. Translating gives CASSQGLFTDTQYF.

This rearrangement joins TRBV19 to TRBJ2-2; 11 bases map to TRBD1. CDR3 length: 17 residues. Germline V lookup: CDR1 LNHDA, CDR2 SQIVND (reference sequence). V shed 5 bases, J shed 3 bases, and the junction held 8 bases outside the gene matches. The DNA for the CDR3 is TGTGCCAGTAGTCCCGGGACAGGGGGGTCCGACACCGGGGAGCTGTTTTTT. Protein product: CASSPGTGGSDTGELFF.

Within the sample, this clonotype is hyperexpanded. V gene TRBV6-5 combines with J gene TRBJ1-1, with 7 bases identical to TRBD1. The CDR3 is made up of 14 amino acids. Germline V gene data show CDR1 as MNHEY and CDR2 as SVGAGI. V dropped 3 bases and J dropped 6; count of bases not matched to a gene: 7. CDR3 nucleotide sequence: TGTGCCAGCAGTTATGGGGGACAGAGGGCTGAAGCTTTCTTT. Translated: CASSYGGQRAEAFF.

By proportion, this clonotype is large. CDR3 coding DNA: TGTGCCAGCAGTCGACTAGCGGGAGCCGACAATGAGCAGTTCTTC. Its protein is CASSRLAGADNEQFF. The chain joins TRBV7-3 to TRBJ2-1; TRBD2 agrees at 12 bases. This CDR3 comprises 15 residues. Trimming cost V 6 bases and J 5 bases; bases outside gene matches: 5. The germline gives CDR1 SGHTA, CDR2 FQGTGA.

A few counts support this clonotype. Since a much larger clone is just one base distant, this may be a read error. The CDR3 DNA sequence: TGTGCCAGTAGCCAGGGACAGGGGCGAAACAATGAGCGGTTCTTC. Translating gives CASSQGQGRNNERFF. V is TRBV19 and J is TRBJ2-1, with 10 bases identical to TRBD1. There are 15 residues in the CDR3. Germline CDR1 is LNHDA and CDR2 is SQIVND (reference sequence).